The 16 T cell receptor beta chains below all came from one sample that was sequenced in a study of CD8 T cells in Susac syndrome (dated by TCRdb to between 2018 and 2021). Library generation was performed with the immunoSEQ multiplex PCR assay. RNA was extracted with the RNeasy kit and roughly 0.45 to 1 ug was reverse transcribed using random hexamers. TCRdb trimmed public reads at Q25 via fastp, called clones via MiXCR and kept in-frame beta chains. CDR3 protein sequences are deduplicated, and each keeps its most common genes and DNA. Here the sample has some 260,000 distinct CDR3 sequences; 90% to 95% occur a single time. The ten largest make up around 0.072% of the sample. Sequenced: CD4+ T cells from PBMCs. All receptors come from a human donor with multiple sclerosis.

This clonotype showed up just a few times. The CDR3 region has the DNA TGTGCCAGCAGCTTAGCTCGTGGCACAGATACGCAGTATTTT. Protein: CASSLARGTDTQYF. The chain uses TRBV7-2 and TRBJ2-3; no firm D call. Trimming cost V 0 bases and J 1 base, with 5 bases left between them. Germline CDR1 and CDR2: SGHTA and FQGNSA. The CDR3 totals 14 residues.

This clonotype was detected only once. The genes are TRBV20-1 and TRBJ2-4; D perhaps matches TRBD1 (7 bases). Trimming removed 0 bases at V and 8 bases at J, with 20 bases between. Germline V CDR1 and CDR2: DFQATT, SNEGSKA (reference sequence). CDR3 length: 16 amino acids. The CDR3 DNA reads TGCAGTGCTAGAGAGTGGTCATCCAGGGGGGTGGACATTCAGTACTTC. It codes for CSAREWSSRGVDIQYF.

Notes on this clonotype: One end of the junction varies from germline; a read error may be responsible. The rearrangement links TRBV2 to TRBJ1-6; D remains unclear. Germline lookup yields CDR1 SNHLY and CDR2 FYNNEI. The CDR3 spans 13 residues. This CDR3 is CASSGDRDSPLHF. The CDR3 DNA reads TGTGCCAGCAGTGGGGATAGGGATTCCCCCCTCCACTTT.

The chain combines TRBV29-1 with TRBJ2-2; TRBD1 agrees at 7 bases. The CDR3 sequence is 14 residues long. V lost 4 bases and J lost 4; bases outside the gene matches: 6. CDR1 is SQVTM, CDR2 ANQGSEA, per germline. CDR3 nucleotide sequence: TGCAGCGTTGCGGCCAGGGGGTCCACCGGGGAGCTGTTTTTT. It yields the protein CSVAARGSTGELFF.

CDR3 sequence reads: CASSREAPGQGTETQYF. CDR3 DNA: TGTGCCAGCAGCCGAGAGGCTCCCGGACAGGGGACAGAGACCCAGTACTTC. The chain uses TRBV4-2 and TRBJ2-5; TRBD1 matches at 9 bases. The length of the CDR3 is 17 residues. J gave up 4 bases and V 4 bases, and 13 bases lay outside the gene matches. CDR1 LGHNA and CDR2 YNFKEQ come from the germline V gene.

The chain uses TRBV7-2 and TRBJ2-5, with 9 bases aligning to TRBD1. The germline CDR1 and CDR2 sequences are SGHTA and FQGNSA. Unmatched junction bases numbered 3, after V lost 5 bases and J lost 5 bases. The CDR3 consists of 13 residues. CDR3 region: CASSPGTGETQYF. Here the CDR3 DNA reads TGTGCCAGCAGCCCCGGGACAGGGGAGACCCAGTACTTC.

The rearrangement joins TRBV6-5 to TRBJ1-5, with D unresolved. This CDR3 has 13 residues. In germline, CDR1 is MNHEY, CDR2 SVGAGI. Trimming took 6 bases from V and 7 from J, leaving 13 bases between them. The CDR3 coding sequence is TGTGCCAGCAGGGAGGGCGTCTCGCAGCCCCAGCATTTT. Amino acid sequence: CASREGVSQPQHF.

The chain uses TRBV7-3 and TRBJ1-1, with 8 bases that match TRBD1. Germline V gene data show CDR1 as SGHTA and CDR2 as FQGTGA. This CDR3 is 13 amino acids long. The trim removed 5 bases at V and 8 bases at J, leaving 7 bases unmatched. The CDR3 DNA is TGTGCCAGCAGCGCCGGGACAGGCCGAGAAGCTTTCTTT. Its translation: CASSAGTGREAFF.

The CDR3 loop reads CASKGPGLDTQYF. The CDR3 region has the DNA TGTGCCAGCAAGGGTCCAGGATTGGATACGCAGTATTTT. The chain couples TRBV6-5 to TRBJ2-3; no definite D call. The ends were cut back, 7 bases at V and 6 bases at J, with 14 bases in the middle. Germline V gene sequence: CDR1 MNHEY, CDR2 SVGAGI. This CDR3 is built from 13 residues.

The V gene is TRBV6-6, the J gene TRBJ1-1; 7 bases map to TRBD1. The germline CDR1 and CDR2 sequences are MNHNY and SVGAGI (reference sequence). This CDR3 contains 15 residues. With V trimmed by 10 bases and J by 5 bases, 16 bases remained unmatched. The CDR3 nucleotides are TGTGCCACTTCCGATTTCGGACAGGCGGGTACTGAAGCTTTCTTT. It yields the protein CATSDFGQAGTEAFF.

The V and J genes are TRBV24-1 and TRBJ2-1, with 8 nucleotides matching TRBD2. This CDR3 is built from 19 residues. Germline assignment: CDR1 KGHDR and CDR2 SFDVKD. With V trimmed by 3 bases and J by 4 bases, 16 bases remained unmatched. CDR3 loop: CATSDGALGDGGVYNEQFF. The CDR3 DNA follows: TGTGCCACCAGTGATGGGGCATTGGGCGACGGGGGGGTTTACAATGAGCAGTTCTTC.

The chain has TRBV5-6 and TRBJ1-3, with D hard to call. Germline values: CDR1 SGHDT, CDR2 YYEEEE. CDR3 length equals 15 residues. Trimming stripped 4 bases from V and 0 bases from J, with 11 bases between. CDR3 nucleotide sequence: TGTGCCAGCAGCCTGCCGTCCTCCTCTGGAAACACCATATATTTT. Amino acids: CASSLPSSSGNTIYF.

J is TRBJ1-1 and V is TRBV12-3 or TRBV12-4; D remains unclear. V dropped 7 bases and J dropped 1 base, with 19 bases sitting between them. The CDR3 loop spans 16 amino acids. The CDR3 nucleotides are TGTGCCAGCATCCCCGACGGTGTCGGACCGAACACTGAAGCTTTCTTT. Translation: CASIPDGVGPNTEAFF.

The rearrangement links TRBV15 to TRBJ1-2; TRBD1 might be the D (6 bases). The CDR3 loop spans 16 amino acids. Trimming pared 1 base from V and 3 bases from J, leaving 15 bases between. CDR1 is LNHNV and CDR2 is YYDKDF in the germline V gene (reference sequence). CDR3 amino acids: CATSRGGASRDYGYTF. CDR3 DNA: TGTGCCACCAGCAGAGGGGGGGCCAGTCGGGACTATGGCTACACCTTC. Together with reference TRBV15 and TRBJ1-2, the CDR3 gives the full variable domain: DAMVIQNPRYQVTQFGKPVTLSCSQTLNHNVMYWYQQKSSQAPKLLFHYYDKDFNNEADTPDNFQSRRPNTSFCFLDIRSPGLGDTAMYLCATSRGGASRDYGYTFGSGTRLTVV.

This clonotype was recorded only once. The chain is built from TRBV7-2 and TRBJ2-1; D is possibly TRBD2 (5 bases). The CDR3 spans 15 residues. V was trimmed by 1 base and J by 4 bases, leaving 11 bases between them. Germline assignment: CDR1 SGHTA and CDR2 FQGNSA. The CDR3 region has the DNA TGTGCCAGCAGCTTAGTATCTGAGGGATACAATGAGCAGTTCTTC. Its translation is CASSLVSEGYNEQFF.

This chain links TRBV6-6 with TRBJ1-1; D is unresolved. Germline values: CDR1 MNHNY, CDR2 SVGAGI (reference sequence). This CDR3 is 13 amino acids long. The ends were cut back, 10 bases at V and 5 bases at J, with 17 bases in the middle. This CDR3 is CATLVPLGTEAFF. DNA for the CDR3: TGTGCCACCTTAGTACCCCTGGGGACTGAAGCTTTCTTT.